This T cell receptor beta chain originates from a study of molecular identifiers for immune sequencing clone quantification (dated by TCRdb to 2017 to 2018). Context from the whole study: For a replicate experiment, RNA from around 18,000 or 91,000 naive CD8 T cells was divided into five aliquots, and four of the five aliquots were sequenced. The study was a methods study using CD8 T cells to benchmark molecular-identifier clustering-based TCR repertoire sequencing (MIDCIRS) and TCR RNA copy counting. Broad study findings and their caveats: When barcode sub-clustering was not used, chimeric consensus sequences inflated TCR diversity, with chimeras reaching as high as 47%. Spiked-in Jurkat TCR RNA equivalent to a single cell was reported to be detectable even among 800,000 to 1,000,000 naive CD8 T cells. Naive libraries contained spiked-in Jurkat TCR RNA (more than 9 copies' worth), which is not part of the donor repertoire. Modeling gave around 3.3 recovered TCR RNA copies per cell versus approximately 11 by digital PCR, implying approximately 30% capture efficiency. The sizes of highly expanded clones could end up underestimated when identical TCR molecules share a barcode. In CMV-specific effector cells, clones with more than 20 RNA copies accounted for over 97% of molecules, whereas in naive cells such clones accounted for under 1%.

The V and J ends are trimmed by 2 bases and 12 bases, leaving 20 bases between them. Sequences SNHLY (CDR1) and FYNNEI (CDR2) are obtained from the germline V gene. The CDR3 sequence holds 16 residues, the cysteine and phenylalanine included. Just CDR3 DNA is preserved here, 48 bases in frame from base 1. Libraries of naive CD8 T cells were built from anywhere between roughly 18,000 and 1,000,000 sorted cells, with 10%, 30% or 50% of the purified RNA used. Naive CD8 T cells were FACS-sorted as CD8+CD4-CCR7+CD45RA+ on a BD FACSAria II into RLT Plus buffer. To test detection sensitivity, Jurkat RNA equal to some 11 TCR copies was added to samples of roughly 18,000-1,100,000 naive CD8 T cells. CD8 T cells were enriched with RosetteSep CD8+ T Cell Enrichment Cocktail and Ficoll-Paque, followed by ACK red cell lysis. The library was prepared using PCR. TCRdb lists the instrument as Illumina HiSeq 4000. Bulk TCR libraries were made following a previously described method, with the TCR primers given in Table S5. The Qiagen AllPrep DNA/RNA kit was used to purify total RNA. Before analysis, reads from multiple sequencing runs of the same library were pooled. The original pipeline was this. Only reads with exact TCR constant sequence were kept, trimmed to 150 nt, and grouped by their 12-nt molecular barcodes. Reads in each barcode group were sub-clustered using a 15% Levenshtein threshold, and a quality-weighted consensus sequence was built for each RNA molecule. Non-functional sequences were discarded, and so were lower-count sequences lying one edit away from another sequence. Based on fitting two negative binomial distributions, any barcode sub-cluster with under 20% of the maximum read count was discarded. TCRdb redid the processing of the public reads, applying fastp at Q25 and MiXCR, and retained in-frame beta chains. Rows are unified per CDR3 protein, each entry keeping the most common DNA and genes. It is TCRdb's table, rather than the study itself, that gives the V and J calls and clone size. The sample table lists over 600,000 distinct CDR3 sequences, roughly 21% of them with a count of one. Around 0.9% of the sample is in the top ten clones.

This clonotype was detected a few times. Its antigen is unknown. The sample holds no much larger clone one base away, and base qualities are not on file. The chain employs TRBV2 and TRBJ2-6; the D gene assignment is ambiguous. Sample: naive CD8+ T cells from blood, with Jurkat cell RNA spiked in. The sample's cell subset or site, from its label and the paper: FACS-sorted CD8+CD4-CCR7+CD45RA+ naive T cells. This clonotype was sampled from a human donor in good health. Some libraries in this study had Jurkat cell RNA spiked in. The CDR3 loop reads CASSEYGQHPQIVLTF. The DNA is as follows: TGTGCCAGCAGTGAATACGGCCAGCACCCCCAAATCGTCCTGACTTTC.